Presented here are 29 T cell receptor beta chains from one specimen sequenced in a study of blood T cell repertoires in COVID-19. TCRdb's table, derived via immunoSEQ multiplex PCR, lists solely in-frame clones and lacks some. Of roughly 270,000 clones in the sample, roughly 88% are singletons; the top ten hold 9% to 9.5%. What was sequenced was peripheral blood. The receptor set was obtained from a man younger than 30 with active or convalescent COVID-19.

The chain employs TRBV18 and TRBJ1-1; D might be TRBD1 (6 bases). Trimming stripped 1 base from V and 11 bases from J, with 11 bases between. CDR1 is KGHSH and CDR2 is LQKENI in the germline V gene. This CDR3 has 12 amino acids. The CDR3 protein is CASSPLQGNAFF. The CDR3 region has the DNA TGTGCCAGCTCACCACTTCAGGGGAACGCTTTCTTT.

This clone was recorded only once. The CDR3 DNA sequence: TGTGCCAGCAGCTGGACTAGCGGGGGGGATACTATCCACTCCTACAATGAGCAGTTCTTC. Its translation: CASSWTSGGDTIHSYNEQFF. J is TRBJ2-1 and V is TRBV7-6; 15 bases align to TRBD2. CDR3 length equals 20 residues. The V gene's germline CDR1 is SGHVS and CDR2 FNYEAQ. The V gene end was trimmed by 4 bases and the J gene end by 0 bases; junction bases not matched to a gene: 10.

This chain joins TRBV3-1 (or the pseudogene TRBV3-2) and TRBJ2-1; D not resolved. The V gene lost 0 bases and the J gene lost 3 bases, with 6 bases spanning the gap. Germline CDR1 is LGHDT and CDR2 is YNNKEL (reference sequence). The CDR3 has 14 residues. The CDR3: CASSQEAYYNEQFF. In DNA form, the CDR3 reads TGTGCCAGCAGCCAAGAAGCGTACTACAATGAGCAGTTCTTC.

The chain recombines TRBV5-4 with TRBJ2-1; the match to TRBD1 covers 8 bases. The CDR3 totals 13 residues. From germline, CDR1 is SGHNT and CDR2 YYREEE (reference sequence). The junction had 0 bases not matched to a gene; V was cut back by 1 base and J by 6 bases. CDR3 bases: TGTGCCAGCAGCTTGCAGGGGGCCAATGAGCAGTTCTTC. It codes for CASSLQGANEQFF.

The chain links TRBV2 to TRBJ2-3; TRBD2 might be the D (5 bases). CDR3 length: 15 amino acids. From germline, CDR1 is SNHLY and CDR2 FYNNEI. The V gene lost 4 bases and the J gene lost 4 bases, with 15 bases spanning the gap. CDR3 DNA: TGTGCCAGCAGTGTCAGATCGGGGAGCGCAGATACGCAGTATTTT. Protein: CASSVRSGSADTQYF.

This clone was seen just once. The rearrangement uses TRBV9 and TRBJ2-2; 8 bases map to TRBD1. V dropped 4 bases and J dropped 1; count of bases not matched to a gene: 9. CDR1 and CDR2 from the germline V gene are SGDLS and YYNGEE. The CDR3 spans 17 residues. The CDR3: CASSQGGTGRNTGELFF. CDR3 bases: TGTGCCAGCAGCCAAGGCGGGACAGGAAGGAACACCGGGGAGCTGTTTTTT.

The V and J genes are TRBV3-1 (or the pseudogene TRBV3-2) and TRBJ2-3; D gene uncertain. The CDR3 is 13 amino acids. Germline V gene data show CDR1 as LGHDT and CDR2 as YNNKEL (reference sequence). V gave up 1 base and J gave up 9 bases, with 11 bases separating them. The CDR3 loop is CASSQGLSETQYF. The CDR3 DNA reads TGTGCCAGCAGCCAAGGACTTTCGGAAACGCAGTATTTT.

The chain uses TRBV9 and TRBJ1-2, with D hard to call. V gave up 4 bases and J gave up 0 bases, with 16 bases separating them. The CDR3 is 16 amino acids. The germline gives CDR1 SGDLS, CDR2 YYNGEE. CDR3 nucleotides: TGTGCCAGCAGCCCACCTCGCGGGGAATCTAACTATGGCTACACCTTC. This gives the protein CASSPPRGESNYGYTF.

This clone was seen just once. The chain employs TRBV9 and TRBJ1-2; no reliable D call. This CDR3 has 10 residues. V was clipped by 3 bases and J by 8 bases, with 5 bases between them. CDR1 SGDLS and CDR2 YYNGEE come from the germline V gene. CDR3: CASSGGGYTF. In DNA, the CDR3 is TGTGCCAGCAGCGGTGGCGGCTACACCTTC.

The rearrangement uses TRBV7-2 and TRBJ1-3; D is undetermined. The germline CDR1 and CDR2 sequences are SGHTA and FQGNSA. The CDR3 runs 15 residues. Trimming shortened V by 1 base and J by 2 bases, and 9 bases separated the two germline ends. CDR3 bases: TGTGCCAGCAGCTTAGAGAGGAGACCTGGAAACACCATATATTTT. The encoded protein is CASSLERRPGNTIYF.

V is TRBV9 and J is TRBJ2-7; D is perhaps TRBD1 (6 bases). In germline, CDR1 is SGDLS, CDR2 YYNGEE. The length of the CDR3 is 14 residues. V gave up 1 base and J gave up 0 bases, with 8 bases separating them. CDR3 coding DNA: TGTGCCAGCAGCGTACAGGGGAGCTCCTACGAGCAGTACTTC. As protein: CASSVQGSSYEQYF.

The V gene is TRBV6-1, the J gene TRBJ2-1; D not resolved. The CDR3 consists of 15 residues. CDR1 is MNHNS, CDR2 SASEGT, per germline. Trimming shortened V by 2 bases and J by 0 bases, and 8 bases separated the two germline ends. CDR3 amino acids: CASSEQVGSYNEQFF. In nucleotides, the CDR3 is TGTGCCAGCAGTGAACAGGTTGGCTCCTACAATGAGCAGTTCTTC.

The chain links TRBV4-3 to TRBJ2-3; perhaps TRBD1 as D (5 bases). The germline CDR1 and CDR2 sequences are LGHNA and YSLEER. V was pared by 4 bases and J by 7 bases, with 30 bases between. The CDR3 consists of 19 residues. DNA for the CDR3: TGCGCCAGCAGCCGATCCCTCTCGACCAGGGCCGCCACCTCACATACGCAGTATTTT. It codes for CASSRSLSTRAATSHTQYF.

This chain links TRBV7-9 with TRBJ2-3, with D perhaps matching TRBD1 (5 bases). The CDR3 sequence is 14 residues long. Germline V CDR1 and CDR2: SEHNR, FQNEAQ (reference sequence). The V gene lost 6 bases and the J gene lost 4 bases, with 14 bases spanning the gap. The DNA for the CDR3 is TGTGCCAGCAGTAGGGGTGATCGTGCAGATACGCAGTATTTT. This gives the protein CASSRGDRADTQYF.

This clone was recorded once. The chain carries TRBV5-4 and TRBJ2-7; 14 nucleotides line up with TRBD2. The CDR3 length is 15 residues. Germline trimming cut 3 bases from V and 5 bases from J; bases unmatched to any gene: 4. Germline V gene lookup returns CDR1 SGHNT and CDR2 YYREEE (reference sequence). The CDR3: CASSSTGLAGDEQYF. CDR3 DNA: TGTGCCAGCAGCTCCACGGGACTAGCGGGAGACGAGCAGTACTTC.

The rearrangement links TRBV2 to TRBJ2-5; TRBD1 matches 8 bases. There are 15 residues in the CDR3. J lost 2 bases, V lost 5 bases, and 7 bases had no gene match. Per the germline V gene, CDR1 is SNHLY and CDR2 is FYNNEI. The chain's CDR3 is CASSLDRGGQETQYF. CDR3 bases: TGTGCCAGCAGTCTAGACAGGGGTGGGCAAGAGACCCAGTACTTC.

The V gene is TRBV4-1, the J gene TRBJ2-3, with D perhaps matching TRBD2 (6 bases). V was pared by 5 bases and J by 2 bases, with 14 bases between. CDR3 length: 15 residues. From germline, CDR1 is MGHRA and CDR2 YSYEKL. The CDR3 spells CASSYDPGDTDTQYF. The CDR3 DNA reads TGCGCCAGCAGCTATGACCCGGGGGACACAGATACGCAGTATTTT.

This sequence joins TRBV4-3 and TRBJ2-7, with D uncertain. V shed 0 bases and J shed 5 bases, with 26 bases lying between them. This CDR3 spans 19 amino acids. CDR1 is LGHNA and CDR2 is YSLEER in the germline V gene. The CDR3 DNA follows: TGCGCCAGCAGCCAAGATCAACTGGGCCGTCCTTTGGTCGCTAACGAGCAGTACTTC. This sequence encodes CASSQDQLGRPLVANEQYF.

The chain recombines TRBV12-3 or TRBV12-4 with TRBJ1-5; the D is unclear. The CDR3 spans 13 residues. V lost 5 bases and J 4 bases, leaving 9 bases between the germline ends. The CDR3 reads CASSPGPNQPQHF. CDR3 in DNA: TGTGCCAGCAGTCCTGGGCCGAATCAGCCCCAGCATTTT.

Points on this clone: A much larger clone lies one base from this, so it may be a read error. Additional DNA sequences in this sample encode the identical CDR3. The chain links TRBV10-3 to TRBJ1-1; 10 bases align to TRBD1. After removal of 6 bases from V and 1 base from J, the junction contained 2 bases not matched to a gene. Germline CDR1 ENHRY, CDR2 SYGVKD. This CDR3 contains 14 residues. The CDR3 is CAIRGDRGNTEAFF. CDR3 coding DNA: TGTGCCATCAGGGGGGACAGGGGGAACACTGAAGCTTTCTTT.

This chain links TRBV13 with TRBJ1-2; 8 bases align to TRBD1. CDR1 and CDR2 (germline): PRHDT, FYEKMQ (reference sequence). V shed 4 bases, J shed 8 bases, and the junction held 6 bases outside the gene matches. The CDR3 consists of 13 residues. Here the CDR3 reads CASSSDREGGYTF. For the CDR3, the DNA is TGTGCCAGCAGCTCGGACAGGGAAGGCGGCTACACCTTC.

The chain combines TRBV25-1 with TRBJ2-5; possible D gene TRBD2, 6 bases. V lost 4 bases and J 5 bases, leaving 20 bases between the germline ends. The CDR3 runs 16 residues. Per the germline V gene, CDR1 is MGHDK and CDR2 is SYGVNS. CDR3 nucleotides: TGTGCCAGCAGTGCCCAAACAACGGGAGTCGCGGAGACCCAGTACTTC. It yields the protein CASSAQTTGVAETQYF.

This chain uses TRBV6-6 with TRBJ1-1, with D unclear. This CDR3 has 11 residues. Trimming took 10 bases from V and 0 from J, leaving 6 bases between them. Germline V lookup: CDR1 MNHNY, CDR2 SVGAGI (reference sequence). CDR3 region: CATQMNTEAFF. The CDR3 DNA is TGTGCCACCCAGATGAACACTGAAGCTTTCTTT.

The sample holds one count of this clone. J is TRBJ1-3 and V is TRBV5-1; D ambiguous. V lost 0 bases to trimming and J lost 8 bases, with 12 bases between them. CDR1 and CDR2 from the germline V gene are SGHRS and YFSETQ. The CDR3 runs 14 residues. CDR3 in amino acids: CASSLGLTEDTIYF. The DNA of the CDR3 is TGCGCCAGCAGCTTGGGCCTTACGGAGGACACCATATATTTT.

The rearrangement links TRBV5-1 to TRBJ2-2; 7 nucleotides line up with TRBD2. Looked up from germline, CDR1 is SGHRS and CDR2 is YFSETQ. There are 14 residues in the CDR3. J gave up 5 bases and V 5 bases, and 6 bases lay outside the gene matches. The chain's CDR3 is CASRILRGTGELFF. CDR3 nucleotide sequence: TGCGCCAGCAGGATTCTGCGGGGGACCGGGGAGCTGTTTTTT.

The J gene is TRBJ2-7, the V gene TRBV4-3, with D perhaps matching TRBD1 (7 bases). The V end lost 4 bases, the J end lost 6 bases, and 16 bases lay between the germline ends. The germline V gene has CDR1 LGHNA and CDR2 YSLEER. The CDR3 has 14 amino acids. The CDR3 DNA reads as TGCGCCAGCAGCCGCGCAGGGGGGCCCGGCGAGCAGTACTTC. Translating gives CASSRAGGPGEQYF.

This clone was seen a few times. The J gene is TRBJ1-1, the V gene TRBV3-1 (or the pseudogene TRBV3-2); 9 bases match TRBD1. Per germline, CDR1 LGHDT and CDR2 YNNKEL (reference sequence). This CDR3 contains 14 residues. With V trimmed by 5 bases and J by 11 bases, 12 bases remained unmatched. This CDR3 reads CASSSGQGRSEAFF. CDR3 bases: TGTGCCAGCAGCTCCGGACAGGGGCGCAGCGAGGCTTTCTTT.

This chain links TRBV10-3 with TRBJ1-2; 10 bases are a match to TRBD1. V lost 3 bases and J lost 1; bases outside the gene matches: 5. The V gene's germline CDR1 is ENHRY and CDR2 SYGVKD. The CDR3 has 16 amino acids. CDR3 amino acids: CAISEGTGVLNYGYTF. CDR3 coding DNA: TGTGCCATCAGTGAAGGGACAGGGGTCCTTAACTATGGCTACACCTTC.

V and J are TRBV11-2 and TRBJ1-4; TRBD1 matches 9 bases. Per germline, CDR1 SGHAT and CDR2 FQNNGV. The CDR3 runs to 15 residues. The ends lost 5 bases at V and 3 bases at J; junction bases unmatched: 4. CDR3 in DNA: TGTGCCAGCAGCCCCACAGGGGGCCCTAATGAAAAACTGTTTTTT. Translated, it gives CASSPTGGPNEKLFF.